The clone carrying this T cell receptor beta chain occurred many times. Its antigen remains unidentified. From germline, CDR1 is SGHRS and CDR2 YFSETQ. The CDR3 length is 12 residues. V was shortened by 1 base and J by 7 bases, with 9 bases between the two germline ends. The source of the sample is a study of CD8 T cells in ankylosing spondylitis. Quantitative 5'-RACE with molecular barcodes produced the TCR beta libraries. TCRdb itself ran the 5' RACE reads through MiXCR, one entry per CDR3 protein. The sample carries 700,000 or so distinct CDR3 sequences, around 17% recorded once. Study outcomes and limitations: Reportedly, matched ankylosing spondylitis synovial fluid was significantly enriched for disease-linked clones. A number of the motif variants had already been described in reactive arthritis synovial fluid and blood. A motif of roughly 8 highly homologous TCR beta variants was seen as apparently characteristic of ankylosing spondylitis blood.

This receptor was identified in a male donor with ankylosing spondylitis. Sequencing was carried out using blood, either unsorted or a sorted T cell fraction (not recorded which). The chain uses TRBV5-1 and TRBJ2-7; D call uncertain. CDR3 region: CASSLSSFEQYF. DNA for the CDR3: TGCGCCAGCAGCTTGTCCAGCTTTGAGCAGTACTTC.